This TCR beta chain was documented in a study of vaccination and CD4 T cells after COVID-19. Regarding this clonotype: What it recognizes is unknown.

Per germline, CDR1 MNHEY and CDR2 SVGEGT. The CDR3 runs 12 residues. V shed 6 bases and J shed 4 bases, with 9 bases lying between them. Sequence data for DNA of cultured CD4+ T cells were generated by the Oncomine TCR Beta short-read assay. TCRdb reprocessed the PCR reads via MiXCR and lists one record per CDR3 protein. In the table there are 13,000 or so distinct CDR3 sequences, approximately 57% of which are singletons. Treatment indicated: approximately 10-day PBMC culture with coronavirus spike peptide pools or control peptides (ViraFEST assay). Sequenced input: CD4+ T cells from blood, cultured in vitro. This receptor was taken from a human donor who had recovered from COVID-19. The chain is built from TRBV6-2 or TRBV6-3 and TRBJ1-2; D is unresolved. The CDR3 bases are TGTGCCAGCAGGGAGCGGTCCTATGGCTACACCTTC. Translating gives CASRERSYGYTF.